Listed here are 29 T cell receptor beta chains from one sample, sequenced in a study of regulatory T cells in long-lasting Graves disease. Time point indicated: newly diagnosed GD, antithyroid drugs for less than 3 months. Generation of the TCR library employed RNA extracted from PBMCs. Arm-PCR of CDR3 regions and iRepertoire HTBI primers were used to build TCR beta libraries. MiXCR was run by TCRdb on the multiplex PCR reads, yielding one entry per CDR3 protein. The sample includes roughly 440,000 distinct CDR3 sequences, roughly 15% of them seen just once. These data were also reused for a study on T cells in Graves' hyperthyroidism and ophthalmopathy.

Source: peripheral blood mononuclear cells (PBMCs), taken at new diagnosis, from a patient treated with antithyroid drugs. Receptors were obtained from a woman between 18 and 29 years old with Graves disease.

In this sample, this clonotype turned up a few times. V usage is TRBV15 and J usage is TRBJ2-2; D ambiguous. V dropped 0 bases and J dropped 1 base, with 9 bases sitting between them. CDR1 is LNHNV, CDR2 YYDKDF, per germline (reference sequence). The CDR3 is 16 residues long. The CDR3 reads CATSRDLGGNTGELFF. The CDR3 DNA sequence: TGTGCCACCAGCAGAGATCTTGGCGGGAACACCGGGGAGCTGTTTTTT.

Only a few counts were recorded for this clonotype. This chain uses TRBV6-9 with TRBJ2-7; 8 bases are a match to TRBD1. The CDR3 consists of 16 residues. From germline, CDR1 is MNHGY and CDR2 SVAAGI. The V gene end was trimmed by 3 bases and the J gene end by 4 bases; junction bases not matched to a gene: 11. Here the CDR3 DNA reads TGTGCCAGCAGTTACGCGAGGACAGGGCGGGGATACGAGCAGTACTTC. Translating it yields CASSYARTGRGYEQYF.

As to this clonotype: Being one base from a much bigger clone, this may be a read error. J is TRBJ2-5 and V is TRBV2, with D possibly called TRBD1 or TRBD2 (6 bases each). Germline CDR1 reads SNHLY; CDR2 reads FYNNEI. The V and J ends lost 6 bases and 2 bases respectively, with 10 bases between them. The CDR3 has 13 amino acids. CDR3 protein: CASRGGNQETQYF. As DNA, the CDR3 is TGTGCCAGCAGAGGGGGGAATCAAGAGACCCAGTACTTC. The complete variable domain, with remaining parts taken from reference TRBV2 and TRBJ2-5, reads EPEVTQTPSHQVTQMGQEVILRCVPISNHLYFYWYRQILGQKVEFLVSFYNNEISEKSEIFDDQFSVERPDGSNFTLKIRSTKLEDSAMYFCASRGGNQETQYFGPGTRLLVL.

This clonotype was seen many times. The rearrangement uses TRBV29-1 and TRBJ1-1, with TRBD1 matching over 7 bases. Germline trimming cut 2 bases from V and 4 bases from J; bases unmatched to any gene: 1. From germline, CDR1 is SQVTM and CDR2 ANQGSEA. This CDR3 has 12 amino acids. The CDR3 DNA reads TGCAGCGTTGAATGGGACAGCACTGAAGCTTTCTTT. Protein sequence: CSVEWDSTEAFF.

V usage is TRBV20-1 and J usage is TRBJ2-1; D is tentatively TRBD1 or TRBD2 (6 bases each). Per the germline V gene, CDR1 is DFQATT and CDR2 is SNEGSKA (reference sequence). Deletions cut 3 bases from V and 0 bases from J, with 9 bases between. This CDR3 contains 14 residues. CDR3 in amino acids: CSASRGVSYNEQFF. The CDR3 DNA is TGCAGTGCTAGTAGGGGGGTCTCCTACAATGAGCAGTTCTTC.

The chain carries TRBV7-9 and TRBJ2-1; D perhaps matches TRBD2 (6 bases). Germline values: CDR1 SEHNR, CDR2 FQNEAQ (reference sequence). CDR3 length: 17 residues. Trimming left V 6 bases short and J 4 bases short, with 22 bases between. CDR3: CASRRASLRDLYNEQFF. CDR3 sequence (DNA): TGTGCCAGCAGAAGGGCGTCCCTCCGGGACTTGTACAATGAGCAGTTCTTC.

This clonotype was recorded many times. The chain uses TRBV7-9 and TRBJ1-5; tentative D call: TRBD1 (6 bases). Germline values: CDR1 SEHNR, CDR2 FQNEAQ (reference sequence). Trimming took 5 bases from V and 5 from J, leaving 10 bases between them. The CDR3 extends over 13 amino acids. The CDR3 region is CASSKQGYQPQHF. In nucleotides, the CDR3 is TGTGCCAGCAGCAAACAGGGTTATCAGCCCCAGCATTTT.

Many counts were recorded for this clonotype. The chain has TRBV10-1 and TRBJ2-6, with D unresolved. The germline V and J ends were trimmed by 3 bases and 2 bases, with 2 bases remaining between them. The CDR3 has 13 residues. Germline V CDR1 and CDR2: WNHNN, SYGVQD (reference sequence). The CDR3 nucleotides read TGCGCCAGCAGTGACCCTGGGGCCAACGTCCTGACTTTC. This sequence encodes CASSDPGANVLTF.

This clonotype has just one count. The V call is TRBV6-2 or TRBV6-3, the J call TRBJ2-1; D unclear. The better agreement between TRBJ2-5 and the DNA end casts doubt on the J call. The CDR3 covers 14 residues. Germline V lookup: CDR1 MNHEY, CDR2 SVGEGT. The CDR3, as DNA: TGTGCCAGCAGGGGCCCAAGGGCCTGGGAGACCCAGTACTTC. This encodes CASRGPRAWETQYF.

This clonotype was counted a few times. This chain connects TRBV10-3 to TRBJ1-2, with TRBD1 as a possible D gene (5 bases). Germline V gene data show CDR1 as ENHRY and CDR2 as SYGVKD. V lost 3 bases and J 4 bases, leaving 24 bases between the germline ends. This CDR3 contains 18 residues. The CDR3 here is CAISEQVGEEHRFYGYTF. CDR3 bases: TGTGCCATCAGTGAACAGGTGGGGGAAGAACATAGGTTCTATGGCTACACCTTC.

The table lists this clonotype with many counts. J is TRBJ2-5 and V is TRBV6-9, with TRBD1 matching over 7 bases. The ends lost 3 bases at V and 2 bases at J; junction bases unmatched: 3. CDR3 size: 14 residues. Germline V gene data show CDR1 as MNHGY and CDR2 as SVAAGI. The CDR3, as DNA: TGTGCCAGCAGTTACCCGGGACAGCAAGAGACCCAGTACTTC. Translating gives CASSYPGQQETQYF.

Many counts were recorded for this clonotype. The chain is built from TRBV7-9 and TRBJ2-1; 7 nucleotides match TRBD2. Unmatched junction bases numbered 7, after V lost 5 bases and J lost 6 bases. This CDR3 has 14 residues. CDR1 and CDR2 (germline): SEHNR, FQNEAQ (reference sequence). As DNA, the CDR3 is TGTGCCAGCAGCGTCGGACTAGGTACCAATGAGCAGTTCTTC. Its translation is CASSVGLGTNEQFF.

There are a few counts of this clonotype. J is TRBJ2-7 and V is TRBV20-1, with 7 positions matching TRBD1. The V gene end was trimmed by 5 bases and the J gene end by 1 base; junction bases not matched to a gene: 2. Looked up from germline, CDR1 is DFQATT and CDR2 is SNEGSKA (reference sequence). There are 12 residues in the CDR3. The CDR3 coding sequence is TGCAGTGCTGAGGGACAGTCCTACGAGCAGTACTTC. This translates into CSAEGQSYEQYF.

This clonotype was observed at least ten times. The J gene is TRBJ2-7, the V gene TRBV18; 7 nucleotides align to TRBD2. The CDR3 runs to 14 residues. From germline, CDR1 is KGHSH and CDR2 LQKENI. V shed 3 bases and J 2 bases; nucleotides not matched to a gene: 4. The CDR3 is CASSPKGGTYEQYF. CDR3 DNA: TGTGCCAGCTCACCCAAGGGAGGGACCTACGAGCAGTACTTC.

This clonotype was found a few times. The V and J genes are TRBV3-1 and TRBJ2-2; 7 bases are shared with TRBD2. V lost 2 bases and J lost 4; bases outside the gene matches: 19. The V gene's germline CDR1 is LGHDT and CDR2 YNNKEL (reference sequence). The CDR3 consists of 20 residues. The CDR3 spells CASSQWGGKGTLGGTGELFF. CDR3 coding DNA: TGTGCCAGCAGCCAATGGGGGGGTAAGGGGACCCTCGGGGGCACCGGGGAGCTGTTTTTT.

This clonotype was seen at least ten times. The chain recombines TRBV6-5 with TRBJ2-1; TRBD2 matches 7 bases. Germline CDR1 reads MNHEY; CDR2 reads SVGAGI. Trimming removed 4 bases from V and 3 bases from J; junction bases left unmatched: 15. CDR3 size: 18 residues. The CDR3 loop is CASSSSRSGGEFYNEQFF. CDR3 in DNA: TGTGCCAGCAGTTCCAGCCGGAGTGGGGGGGAGTTCTACAATGAGCAGTTCTTC.

This clonotype was found many times. The CDR3 sequence: CASSLRRGQEQYF. The CDR3 region has the DNA TGTGCCAGCAGCCTAAGAAGGGGTCAGGAGCAGTACTTC. This chain links TRBV3-1 with TRBJ2-7, with TRBD1 as a possible D gene (5 bases). With 4 bases removed from V and 7 bases from J, the gap between germline ends came to 14 bases. The germline CDR1 and CDR2 sequences are LGHDT and YNNKEL (reference sequence). The CDR3 loop spans 13 amino acids.

The chain uses TRBV7-2 and TRBJ1-1, with 7 bases identical to TRBD1. The CDR3 has 14 residues. J was trimmed by 9 bases and V by 1 base; bases with no gene match: 8. Germline loops: CDR1 SGHTA, CDR2 FQGNSA. The CDR3 region has the DNA TGTGCCAGCAGCTTAGAGGGGGCGCAACATAAAGCTTTCTTT. It codes for CASSLEGAQHKAFF.

This clonotype came up many times. The chain is built from TRBV6-1 and TRBJ2-7; no firm D call. V shed 6 bases and J shed 3 bases, with 9 bases lying between them. The CDR3 has 12 residues. In germline, CDR1 is MNHNS, CDR2 SASEGT. The CDR3 sequence: CASRDNFYEQYF. CDR3 DNA sequence: TGTGCCAGCAGAGACAACTTCTACGAGCAGTACTTC.

V is TRBV6-9 and J is TRBJ2-1; 9 bases fit TRBD1. The CDR3 has 17 residues. Trimming took 4 bases from V and 3 from J; bases not matched to a gene: 10. Germline-derived CDR1 and CDR2 are MNHGY and SVAAGI. The chain's CDR3 is CASSSDPGQGFYNEQFF. Here the CDR3 DNA reads TGTGCCAGCAGTTCAGATCCGGGACAGGGTTTCTACAATGAGCAGTTCTTC.

Many counts were recorded for this clonotype. V usage is TRBV7-3 and J usage is TRBJ2-3; 15 nucleotides line up with TRBD2. Per germline, CDR1 SGHTA and CDR2 FQGTGA. V lost 5 bases, J lost 1 base, and 7 bases stayed unmatched. The CDR3 length is 18 residues. The CDR3 sequence is CASSPGLAGGGGTDTQYF. The CDR3 nucleotides are TGTGCCAGCAGCCCTGGACTAGCGGGAGGGGGCGGCACAGATACGCAGTATTTT.

This clonotype was observed at least ten times. V usage is TRBV5-5 and J usage is TRBJ2-1; 11 bases agree with TRBD2. This CDR3 region has 16 residues. CDR1 SGHKS and CDR2 YYEKEE come from the germline V gene (reference sequence). Unmatched junction bases numbered 6, after V lost 5 bases and J lost 2 bases. DNA of the CDR3: TGTGCCAGCAGACCTACTAGCGGGAGACCCTACAATGAGCAGTTCTTC. Translation gives CASRPTSGRPYNEQFF.

This clonotype was observed at least ten times. The chain couples TRBV11-3 to TRBJ2-3; D uncertain. V was trimmed by 5 bases and J by 2 bases, leaving 11 bases between them. The CDR3 has 14 residues. Per germline, CDR1 SGHNT and CDR2 YENEEA. In DNA, the CDR3 is TGTGCCAGCAGCCTCTCGGTTGACACAGATACGCAGTATTTT. Its protein is CASSLSVDTDTQYF. Based on the CDR3 plus reference TRBV11-3 and TRBJ2-3, the full variable domain is EAGVVQSPRYKIIEKKQPVAFWCNPISGHNTLYWYLQNLGQGPELLIRYENEEAVDDSQLPKDRFSAERLKGVDSTLKIQPAELGDSAVYLCASSLSVDTDTQYFGPGTRLTVL.

The CDR3 nucleotides are TGTGCCAGCAGTACCCCAGGGGGCACTGAAGCTTTCTTT. Translating it yields CASSTPGGTEAFF. The V gene is TRBV28, the J gene TRBJ1-1, with TRBD1 identical over 7 bases. The V and J ends lost 5 bases and 4 bases, in that order; junction bases with no gene match: 4. The CDR3 loop spans 13 amino acids. The germline V gene has CDR1 MDHEN and CDR2 SYDVKM.

This clonotype occurred many times. Germline is not matched at one junction end, which may reflect a read error. The chain links TRBV7-9 to TRBJ2-7; D gene unclear. This CDR3 is 13 amino acids long. Germline CDR1 SEHNR, CDR2 FQNEAQ (reference sequence). The CDR3 DNA reads TGTGCCAGCAGCTCCTCGCTGCTGATTCCTCAGGCCTTC. Translating it yields CASSSSLLIPQAF.

In this sample, this clonotype turned up a few times. The chain carries TRBV27 and TRBJ2-2; 13 nucleotides line up with TRBD2. With 7 bases clipped from V and 5 bases from J, the junction kept 4 bases outside the gene matches. Germline V gene data show CDR1 as MNHEY and CDR2 as SMNVEV (reference sequence). This CDR3 is built from 15 residues. The CDR3 DNA reads TGTGCCAGCACGGTACTAGCGGGAGGGACCGGGGAGCTGTTTTTT. Its translation: CASTVLAGGTGELFF.

There are a few counts of this clonotype. The chain couples TRBV7-3 to TRBJ1-5, with 7 nucleotides matching TRBD1. The CDR3 consists of 17 residues. The V segment lost 2 bases and the J segment 5 bases; nucleotides outside the gene matches: 12. Germline loops: CDR1 SGHTA, CDR2 FQGTGA. Written as DNA, the CDR3 is TGTGCCAGCAGCTTAGGGACAGAAGAAAATCCCTATCAGCCCCAGCATTTT. Translating gives CASSLGTEENPYQPQHF.

Remarks on this clonotype: A much bigger clone sits one base away, suggesting this may be a read error. The chain couples TRBV12-3 or TRBV12-4 to TRBJ2-5; D is uncertain. The ends were cut back, 5 bases at V and 11 bases at J, with 30 bases in the middle. This CDR3 has 17 amino acids. CDR3 region: CASSPPFPANSYNEQYF. CDR3 coding DNA: TGTGCCAGCAGTCCACCTTTTCCAGCTAATTCCTACAATGAGCAGTACTTC.

This clonotype was seen ten or more times. The gene calls are TRBV11-1 and TRBJ1-2; 9 bases match TRBD1. The V and J ends lost 6 bases and 3 bases, in that order; junction bases with no gene match: 5. The CDR3 consists of 14 residues. Germline CDR1 is SGHAT and CDR2 is FQDESV (reference sequence). The CDR3 loop reads CASSHRQGDYGYTF. CDR3 in DNA: TGTGCCAGCAGTCATCGACAGGGGGACTATGGCTACACCTTC. The variable domain in full, completed from reference TRBV11-1 and TRBJ1-2, reads EAEVAQSPRYKITEKSQAVAFWCDPISGHATLYWYRQILGQGPELLVQFQDESVVDDSQLPKDRFSAERLKGVDSTLKIQPAELGDSAMYLCASSHRQGDYGYTFGSGTRLTVV.